This T cell receptor beta chain was sequenced in a study of T cells after yellow fever vaccination. Study-level results: The secondary response showed a weaker magnitude and a faster peak, day 5 versus 15.

Turning to this clonotype: The antigen remains undetermined.

TCRdb analysed the 5' RACE reads with MiXCR anew, one entry per CDR3 protein. Among approximately 330,000 distinct CDR3 sequences listed, roughly 4.3% were seen once. The J segment lost 2 bases and the V segment lost 5 bases, leaving 4 bases of the junction unmatched. Germline V lookup: CDR1 SGHRS, CDR2 YFSETQ. This CDR3 comprises 14 residues. The genes are TRBV5-1 and TRBJ1-2; 9 bases fit TRBD1. The sequenced sample was PBMCs, obtained 5 days after the yellow fever booster vaccination. This TCR came from a man aged 18 to 30 who received the YFV17D yellow fever vaccine. The DNA for the CDR3 is TGCGCCAGCAGAGAGGGACAGGGAAACTATGGCTACACCTTC. Its protein is CASREGQGNYGYTF.